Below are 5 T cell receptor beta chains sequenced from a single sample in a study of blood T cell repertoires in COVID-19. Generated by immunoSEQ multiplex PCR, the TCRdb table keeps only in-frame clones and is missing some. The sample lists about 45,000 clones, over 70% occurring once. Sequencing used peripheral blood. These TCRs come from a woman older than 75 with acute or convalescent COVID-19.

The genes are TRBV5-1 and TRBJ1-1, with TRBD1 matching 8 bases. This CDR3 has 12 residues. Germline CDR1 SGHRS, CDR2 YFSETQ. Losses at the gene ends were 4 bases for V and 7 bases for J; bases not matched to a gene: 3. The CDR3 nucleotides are TGCGCCAGCAGCCTAGGACAGGGTGAAGCTTTCTTT. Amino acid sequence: CASSLGQGEAFF. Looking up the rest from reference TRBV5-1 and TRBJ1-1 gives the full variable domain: KAGVTQTPRYLIKTRGQQVTLSCSPISGHRSVSWYQQTPGQGLQFLFEYFSETQRNKGNFPGRFSGRQFSNSRSEMNVSTLELGDSALYLCASSLGQGEAFFGQGTRLTVV.

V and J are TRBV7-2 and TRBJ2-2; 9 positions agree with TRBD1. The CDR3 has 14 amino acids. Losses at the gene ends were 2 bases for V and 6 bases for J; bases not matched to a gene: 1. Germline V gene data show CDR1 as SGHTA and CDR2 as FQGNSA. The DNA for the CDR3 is TGTGCCAGCAGCTTAAGACAGGGGGCCGGGGAGCTGTTTTTT. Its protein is CASSLRQGAGELFF. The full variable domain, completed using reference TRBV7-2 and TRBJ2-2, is GAGVSQSPSNKVTEKGKDVELRCDPISGHTALYWYRQSLGQGLEFLIYFQGNSAPDKSGLPSDRFSAERTGGSVSTLTIQRTQQEDSAVYLCASSLRQGAGELFFGEGSRLTVL.

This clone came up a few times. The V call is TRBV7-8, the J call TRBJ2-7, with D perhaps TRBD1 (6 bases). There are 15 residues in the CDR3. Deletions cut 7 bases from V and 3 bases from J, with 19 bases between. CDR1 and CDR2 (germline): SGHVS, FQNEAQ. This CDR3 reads CASILLTGAYYEQYF. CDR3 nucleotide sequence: TGTGCCAGCATACTCCTGACAGGTGCCTACTACGAGCAGTACTTC.

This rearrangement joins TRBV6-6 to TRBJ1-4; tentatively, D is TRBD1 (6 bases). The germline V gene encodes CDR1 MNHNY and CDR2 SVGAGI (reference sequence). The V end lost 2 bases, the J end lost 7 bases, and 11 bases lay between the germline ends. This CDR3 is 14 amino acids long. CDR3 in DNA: TGTGCCAGCAGTTACGCACAGGGCGGTGAAAAACTGTTTTTT. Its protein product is CASSYAQGGEKLFF.

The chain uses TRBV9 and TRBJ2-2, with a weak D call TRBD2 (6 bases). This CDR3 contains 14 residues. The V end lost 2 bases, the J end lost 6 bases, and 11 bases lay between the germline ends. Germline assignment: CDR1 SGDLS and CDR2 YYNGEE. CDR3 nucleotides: TGTGCCAGCAGCGTCGGAAGGGAGGCCGGGGAGCTGTTTTTT. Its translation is CASSVGREAGELFF.